A selection of T cell receptor beta chains follows, all from one sample in a study of blood T cell repertoires in COVID-19. Here immunoSEQ multiplex PCR was the method, and the copy in TCRdb shows in-frame clones only, minus some. The profile shows 300,000 to 350,000 clones, around 88% of them singletons. The sequenced sample was peripheral blood. These receptors came from a young man with active or convalescent COVID-19. The CDR3 runs from the conserved cysteine through the conserved F or W. D genes are given only for firm matches. Expanded clones are given a class, and other clones once, few, many or no size at all.

NA	NA	TRBV2	TRBJ1-2	CASRGRAGNYGYTF	TGTGCCAGCAGGGGGCGAGCGGGGAACTATGGCTACACCTTC
TRBD1	NA	TRBV4-2	TRBJ1-4	CASSPPWTGSNEKLFF	TGTGCCAGCAGCCCACCCTGGACAGGGTCAAATGAAAAACTGTTTTTT
NA	few	TRBV11-3	TRBJ1-1	CASSSGHLNTEAFF	TGTGCCAGCAGCTCGGGACACCTGAACACTGAAGCTTTCTTT
NA	NA	TRBV6-5	TRBJ1-1	CASTSGAGVTEAFF	TGTGCCAGCACATCAGGGGCCGGCGTCACTGAAGCTTTCTTT
NA	NA	TRBV29-1	TRBJ2-1	CSVDHRVDEQFF	TGCAGCGTTGATCACAGGGTCGATGAGCAGTTCTTC
NA	NA	TRBV5-1	TRBJ1-1	CASSASGLNTEAFF	TGCGCCAGCAGCGCGTCAGGCTTGAACACTGAAGCTTTCTTT
NA	NA	TRBV5-5	TRBJ2-2	CASSLELRTGELFF	TGTGCCAGCAGCTTGGAACTACGAACCGGGGAGCTGTTTTTT
NA	NA	TRBV5-5	TRBJ1-1	CASSLSGDTEAFF	TGTGCCAGCAGCTTGTCGGGGGACACTGAAGCTTTCTTT
NA	few	TRBV21-1	TRBJ1-4	CASSPGDSFNEKLFF	TGTGCCAGCAGCCCAGGGGACAGTTTTAATGAAAAACTGTTTTTT
NA	NA	TRBV5-1	TRBJ1-5	CASSADRDGAQHF	TGCGCCAGCAGCGCCGACCGTGATGGAGCCCAGCATTTT
NA	once	TRBV30	TRBJ1-5	CAWSDPSGVPKQPQHF	TGTGCCTGGAGCGACCCCTCCGGGGTCCCAAAACAGCCCCAGCATTTT
NA	NA	TRBV21-1	TRBJ2-3	CARKQSDTQYF	TGTGCCAGAAAGCAATCAGATACGCAGTATTTT
TRBD1	NA	TRBV7-8	TRBJ1-1	CASQLRGRVMNTEAFF	TGTGCCAGCCAGCTCAGGGGGCGGGTAATGAACACTGAAGCTTTCTTT
TRBD1	NA	TRBV5-1	TRBJ2-5	CASSLLLTGEETQYF	TGCGCCAGCAGCTTACTACTGACAGGGGAAGAGACCCAGTACTTC
TRBD2	NA	TRBV5-4	TRBJ2-1	CASSVPGLAHPNEQFF	TGTGCCAGCAGCGTGCCGGGACTAGCCCATCCCAATGAGCAGTTCTTC